The 9 T cell receptor beta chains reported below all come from one sample, sequenced in a study of Graves' ophthalmopathy and Graves' hyperthyroidism. RNA transcripts provided the template for amplifying TCR beta CDR3 regions. An opening RT-PCR round employed HTBI primers and preceded a second-round multiplex PCR. MiXCR, run by TCRdb on the multiplex PCR reads, gives a single entry per CDR3 protein. The sample holds over 500,000 distinct CDR3 sequences, about 24% seen once. Sample: peripheral blood. The receptors were gathered from a young woman with stable Graves' hyperthyroidism. Some clones in this sample may be carry-over from other donors' samples.

This clonotype came up many times. V is TRBV12-3 or TRBV12-4 and J is TRBJ1-2; D not resolved. With 11 bases removed from V and 4 bases from J, the gap between germline ends came to 20 bases. The CDR3 runs 14 residues. The CDR3 reads CASSPEGPIYGYTF. As DNA, the CDR3 is TGTGCCTCCTCACCGGAGGGCCCTATCTATGGCTACACCTTC.

In its sample, this clonotype was seen many times. The chain recombines TRBV30 with TRBJ1-6; TRBD1 aligns across 8 bases. CDR3 size: 16 residues. The junction had 14 bases not matched to a gene; V was cut back by 2 bases and J by 11 bases. Per the germline V gene, CDR1 is GTSNPN and CDR2 is SVGIG (reference sequence). Here the CDR3 DNA reads TGTGCCTGGAGTCAAGGACAGGGTGTTGTTGGTACACCCCTCCACTTT. Protein: CAWSQGQGVVGTPLHF. The whole variable domain, filled in from reference TRBV30 and TRBJ1-6, reads SQTIHQWPATLVQPVGSPLSLECTVEGTSNPNLYWYRQAAGRGLQLLFYSVGIGQISSEVPQNLSASRPQDRQFILSSKKLLLSDSGFYLCAWSQGQGVVGTPLHFGNGTRLTVT.

The chain recombines TRBV2 with TRBJ2-7; no firm D call. CDR3 size: 14 residues. The V and J ends lost 11 bases and 0 bases respectively, with 17 bases between them. CDR1 and CDR2 (germline): SNHLY, FYNNEI. The chain's CDR3 is CAVRVGQSSYEQYF. Here the CDR3 DNA reads TGTGCCGTAAGGGTGGGCCAAAGCTCCTACGAGCAGTACTTC.

This clonotype was seen ten or more times. The J gene is TRBJ1-1, the V gene TRBV20-1; D is unclear. The germline V gene encodes CDR1 DFQATT and CDR2 SNEGSKA (reference sequence). Trimming left V 3 bases short and J 5 bases short, with 10 bases between. The length of the CDR3 is 12 residues. The CDR3 nucleotides are TGCAGTGCTAGCCTCCAGTTTACTGAAGCTTTCTTT. Protein product: CSASLQFTEAFF.

This clonotype was picked up many times. Written as DNA, the CDR3 is TGTGCCAGCAGCCCGGTTAACACCGGGGAGCTGTTTTTT. Its protein product is CASSPVNTGELFF. The chain recombines TRBV5-5 with TRBJ2-2; D remains ambiguous. Trimming left V 4 bases short and J 2 bases short, with 6 bases between. Germline V lookup: CDR1 SGHKS, CDR2 YYEKEE (reference sequence). The CDR3 spans 13 residues. Looking up the rest from reference TRBV5-5 and TRBJ2-2 gives the full variable domain: DAGVTQSPTHLIKTRGQQVTLRCSPISGHKSVSWYQQVLGQGPQFIFQYYEKEERGRGNFPDRFSARQFPNYSSELNVNALLLGDSALYLCASSPVNTGELFFGEGSRLTVL.

The gene calls are TRBV6-1 and TRBJ1-6; perhaps TRBD1 as D (6 bases). With 2 bases removed from V and 10 bases from J, the gap between germline ends came to 12 bases. The germline V gene encodes CDR1 MNHNS and CDR2 SASEGT. The CDR3 length is 14 residues. As DNA, the CDR3 is TGTGCCAGCAGTGAAACAGGGCCGGGGTCACCCCTCCACTTT. This codes for CASSETGPGSPLHF.

This clonotype came up many times. The rearrangement links TRBV11-2 to TRBJ2-7; D possibly corresponds to TRBD1 (6 bases). The V end lost 5 bases, the J end lost 10 bases, and 15 bases lay between the germline ends. In germline, CDR1 is SGHAT, CDR2 FQNNGV. This CDR3 is 12 amino acids long. CDR3 bases: TGTGCCAGCAGCCGATTAACAGGGTTACAGTACTTC. This gives the protein CASSRLTGLQYF. The full variable domain, rest sourced from reference TRBV11-2 and TRBJ2-7, is EAGVAQSPRYKIIEKRQSVAFWCNPISGHATLYWYQQILGQGPKLLIQFQNNGVVDDSQLPKDRFSAERLKGVDSTLKIQPAKLEDSAVYLCASSRLTGLQYFGPGTRLTVT.

This clonotype was picked up many times. The chain is built from TRBV7-3 and TRBJ1-2; D not resolved. The CDR3 has 14 amino acids. V was cut by 4 bases and J by 4 bases, with 13 bases left in between. Germline assignment: CDR1 SGHTA and CDR2 FQGTGA. The CDR3 reads CASSSLDGPYGYTF. In DNA form, the CDR3 reads TGTGCCAGCAGCTCCCTTGACGGCCCCTATGGCTACACCTTC.

The table lists this clonotype with many counts. The chain carries TRBV6-1 and TRBJ1-2, with D unresolved. The CDR3 spans 12 residues. Germline V gene data show CDR1 as MNHNS and CDR2 as SASEGT. V was pared by 7 bases and J by 3 bases, with 9 bases between. The CDR3 region is CASMDGYYGYTF. CDR3 nucleotide sequence: TGTGCCAGCATGGACGGATACTATGGCTACACCTTC.